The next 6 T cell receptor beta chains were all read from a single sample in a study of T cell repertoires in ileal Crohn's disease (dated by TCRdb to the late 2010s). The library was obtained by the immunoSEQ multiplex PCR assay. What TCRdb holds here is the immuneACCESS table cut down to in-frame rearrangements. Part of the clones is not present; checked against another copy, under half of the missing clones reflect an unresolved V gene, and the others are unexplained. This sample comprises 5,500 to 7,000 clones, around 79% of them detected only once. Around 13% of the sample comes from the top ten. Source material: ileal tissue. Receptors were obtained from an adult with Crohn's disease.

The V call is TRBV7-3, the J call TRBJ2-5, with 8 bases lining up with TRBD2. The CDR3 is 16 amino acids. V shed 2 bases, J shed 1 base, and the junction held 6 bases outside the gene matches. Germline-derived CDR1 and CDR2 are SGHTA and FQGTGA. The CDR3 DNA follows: TGTGCCAGCAGCTTAGGTAGCGGGACACTCCAAGAGACCCAGTACTTC. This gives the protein CASSLGSGTLQETQYF. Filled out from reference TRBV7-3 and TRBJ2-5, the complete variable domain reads GAGVSQTPSNKVTEKGKYVELRCDPISGHTALYWYRQSLGQGPEFLIYFQGTGAADDSGLPNDRFFAVRPEGSVSTLKIQRTERGDSAVYLCASSLGSGTLQETQYFGPGTRLLVL.

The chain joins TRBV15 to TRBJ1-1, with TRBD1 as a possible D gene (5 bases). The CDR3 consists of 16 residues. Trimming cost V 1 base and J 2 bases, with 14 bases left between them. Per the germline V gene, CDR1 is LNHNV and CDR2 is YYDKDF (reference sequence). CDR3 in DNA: TGTGCCACCAGCAGAGCTGGGGCCAGGACAAACACTGAAGCTTTCTTT. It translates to CATSRAGARTNTEAFF.

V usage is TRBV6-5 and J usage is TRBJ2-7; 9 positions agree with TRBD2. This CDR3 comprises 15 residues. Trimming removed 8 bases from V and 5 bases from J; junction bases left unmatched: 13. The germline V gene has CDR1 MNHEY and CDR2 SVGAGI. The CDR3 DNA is TGTGCCAGCTTGGGGAGGGCGGGAGGGCCCCACGAGCAGTACTTC. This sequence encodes CASLGRAGGPHEQYF.

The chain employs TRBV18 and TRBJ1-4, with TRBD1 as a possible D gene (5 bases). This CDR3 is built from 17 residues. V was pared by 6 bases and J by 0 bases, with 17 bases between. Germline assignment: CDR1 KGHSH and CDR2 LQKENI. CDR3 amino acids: CASSEFADIPTNEKLFF. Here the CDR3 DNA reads TGTGCCAGCTCCGAATTCGCGGACATACCAACTAATGAAAAACTGTTTTTT.

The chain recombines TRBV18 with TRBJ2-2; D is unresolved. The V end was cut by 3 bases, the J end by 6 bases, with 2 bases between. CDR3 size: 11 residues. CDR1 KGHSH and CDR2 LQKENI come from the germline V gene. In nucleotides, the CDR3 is TGTGCCAGCTCACCCGCCGGGGAGCTGTTTTTT. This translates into CASSPAGELFF.

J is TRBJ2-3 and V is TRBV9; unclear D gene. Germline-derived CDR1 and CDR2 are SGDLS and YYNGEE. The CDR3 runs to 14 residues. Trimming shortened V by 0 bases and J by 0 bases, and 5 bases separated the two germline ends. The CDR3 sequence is CASSVAPSTDTQYF. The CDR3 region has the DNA TGTGCCAGCAGCGTAGCTCCTAGCACAGATACGCAGTATTTT. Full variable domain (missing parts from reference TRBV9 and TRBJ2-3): DSGVTQTPKHLITATGQRVTLRCSPRSGDLSVYWYQQSLDQGLQFLIQYYNGEERAKGNILERFSAQQFPDLHSELNLSSLELGDSALYFCASSVAPSTDTQYFGPGTRLTVL.